The rows below give T cell receptor beta chains drawn from one sample of a study of blood T cell repertoires in COVID-19. The protocol was immunoSEQ multiplex PCR, while the TCRdb copy is restricted to in-frame clones and leaves out a portion. The sample lists some 150,000 clones; 80% to 90% were seen once. Sequencing input: peripheral blood. The receptors come from a man in his 70s with acute or convalescent COVID-19. Both conserved end residues are part of each CDR3. D genes are given only for firm matches. Rows give clone size only sometimes, using once, few, many, or a class for an expanded clone.

V gene,clone size,J gene,D gene,CDR3 length,CDR3 DNA,CDR3 protein
TRBV5-1,.,TRBJ2-7,.,15,TGCGCCAGCAGCTTGGCCGACGACAGGTTCTACGAGCAGTACTTC,CASSLADDRFYEQYF
TRBV4-3,.,TRBJ2-1,TRBD2,14,TGCGCCAGCAGCCAAGTGGCGGAGCGGACTAGTCGGTTCTTC,CASSQVAERTSRFF
TRBV7-3,.,TRBJ2-7,TRBD1,15,TGTGCCAGCAGCCCTGGGGCAGGGGGTTTCTACGAGCAGTACTTC,CASSPGAGGFYEQYF
TRBV5-4,.,TRBJ2-7,.,15,TGTGCCAGCAGCCGCGGGACAGCTTTCTCCTACGAGCAGTACTTC,CASSRGTAFSYEQYF
TRBV11-2,few,TRBJ2-1,TRBD2,16,TGTGCCAGCAGCTCCCCCTGGACTAGTTCAGGCAATGAGCAGTTCTTC,CASSSPWTSSGNEQFF
TRBV15,.,TRBJ2-6,.,15,TGTGCCACCAGCAGAGATCGCTCTGGGGCCAACGTCCTGACTTTC,CATSRDRSGANVLTF
TRBV19,.,TRBJ1-5,TRBD1,14,TGTGCCAGTAGTATTACACAGGGGGGACAGCCCCAGCATTTT,CASSITQGGQPQHF
TRBV7-2,.,TRBJ2-7,.,14,TGTGCCAGCAGCTTAGGCCAGGGGTTTGACGAGCAGTACTTC,CASSLGQGFDEQYF
TRBV19,.,TRBJ2-5,TRBD2,17,TGTGCCAGTAGTAAGGCCCTGAGTGGACTAGCTCAAGAGACCCAGTACTTC,CASSKALSGLAQETQYF
TRBV7-3,.,TRBJ2-5,.,15,TGTGCCAGCAGCTTATCTCCGGGATCCCAAGAGACCCAGTACTTC,CASSLSPGSQETQYF
TRBV29-1,.,TRBJ1-4,TRBD1,16,TGCAGCGTTGAACTCGTTTTGGGACAGGGAGGGGAAAAACTGTTTTTT,CSVELVLGQGGEKLFF